One and the same sample provided the 27 T cell receptor beta chains below, sequenced in a study of blood T cell repertoires in COVID-19. Assay used: immunoSEQ multiplex PCR; TCRdb lists only in-frame clones, some missing. The data show some 300,000 clones, about 88% seen once. The sequencing sample was made of peripheral blood. These receptors all stem from an older man with acute or convalescent COVID-19.

The chain combines TRBV7-9 with TRBJ2-7, with TRBD2 identical over 8 bases. CDR1 and CDR2 (germline): SEHNR, FQNEAQ (reference sequence). V dropped 7 bases and J dropped 3; count of bases not matched to a gene: 5. CDR3 size: 13 residues. CDR3 sequence: CASTTSGRYEQYF. The CDR3 DNA is TGTGCCAGCACCACTAGCGGTCGCTACGAGCAGTACTTC.

V and J are TRBV3-1 (or the pseudogene TRBV3-2) and TRBJ2-2; no clear D gene. V was trimmed by 2 bases and J by 5 bases, leaving 9 bases between them. The V gene's germline CDR1 is LGHDT and CDR2 YNNKEL (reference sequence). The CDR3 totals 14 residues. Here the CDR3 reads CASSQTRSTGELFF. The CDR3, as DNA: TGTGCCAGCAGCCAAACCCGGTCAACCGGGGAGCTGTTTTTT.

The chain joins TRBV2 to TRBJ1-6, with a possible D match to TRBD1 (5 bases). There are 14 residues in the CDR3. Trimming took 4 bases from V and 9 from J, leaving 13 bases between them. CDR1 is SNHLY and CDR2 is FYNNEI in the germline V gene. The CDR3 nucleotides read TGTGCCAGCAGTGTCGACGGGAGGGGTTCACCCCTCCACTTT. As protein: CASSVDGRGSPLHF.

This chain connects TRBV19 to TRBJ2-7; D call uncertain. V lost 5 bases, J lost 0 bases, and 11 bases lay in between. Germline V gives CDR1 LNHDA, CDR2 SQIVND (reference sequence). This CDR3 is built from 14 residues. The CDR3 DNA is TGTGCCAGTAGTCGGTATCCTTCCTCCTACGAGCAGTACTTC. Amino acids: CASSRYPSSYEQYF.

The chain has TRBV24-1 and TRBJ2-7, with TRBD1 identical over 11 bases. There are 15 residues in the CDR3. The germline gives CDR1 KGHDR, CDR2 SFDVKD. Trimming cost V 2 bases and J 5 bases; bases outside gene matches: 4. The CDR3 sequence is CATSDSRTGGHEQYF. CDR3 bases: TGTGCCACCAGTGATTCAAGGACAGGGGGCCACGAGCAGTACTTC.

This chain links TRBV15 with TRBJ1-4; 7 bases align to TRBD1. The CDR3 totals 18 residues. J gave up 0 bases and V 0 bases, and 7 bases lay outside the gene matches. Germline CDR1 LNHNV, CDR2 YYDKDF (reference sequence). The CDR3 nucleotides are TGTGCCACCAGCAGAGAGATCCGGGACAGATCAACTAATGAAAAACTGTTTTTT. Residues: CATSREIRDRSTNEKLFF.

This chain links TRBV6-5 with TRBJ2-5; TRBD1 is a possible D gene (6 bases). Trimming removed 5 bases from V and 1 base from J, with 8 bases in between. The CDR3 contains 13 residues. Germline loops: CDR1 MNHEY, CDR2 SVGAGI. The CDR3 nucleotides read TGTGCCAGCAGTACAGGGTCCCAAGAGACCCAGTACTTC. Amino acid sequence: CASSTGSQETQYF.

The chain links TRBV10-3 to TRBJ1-3, with 9 bases lining up with TRBD1. CDR1 and CDR2 from the germline V gene are ENHRY and SYGVKD. There are 16 residues in the CDR3. J was trimmed by 1 base and V by 6 bases; bases with no gene match: 7. The CDR3 spells CAIRWTGEESGNTIYF. In nucleotides, the CDR3 is TGTGCCATCAGATGGACAGGGGAGGAATCTGGAAACACCATATATTTT.

The J gene is TRBJ2-1, the V gene TRBV11-3, with TRBD2 as a possible D gene (5 bases). V was pared by 9 bases and J by 5 bases, with 17 bases between. The length of the CDR3 is 14 residues. The V gene's germline CDR1 is SGHNT and CDR2 YENEEA. The CDR3 protein is CARLGVCRDNEQFF. The CDR3 bases are TGTGCCAGGCTCGGGGTTTGTCGGGACAATGAGCAGTTCTTC.

The chain joins TRBV5-1 to TRBJ2-2; TRBD1 agrees at 9 bases. V shed 4 bases, J shed 7 bases, and the junction held 5 bases outside the gene matches. The CDR3 runs to 14 residues. In germline, CDR1 is SGHRS, CDR2 YFSETQ. The CDR3 DNA sequence: TGCGCCAGCAGCCAGGACAGGGGCGTCGGGGAGCTGTTTTTT. Its protein is CASSQDRGVGELFF.

The chain carries TRBV4-1 and TRBJ1-1, with 7 bases that match TRBD1. CDR1 and CDR2 (germline): MGHRA, YSYEKL. The CDR3 has 19 residues. Germline trimming cut 1 base from V and 4 bases from J; bases unmatched to any gene: 18. CDR3 nucleotides: TGCGCCAGCAGCCAAGCTTGGGTAGGGGGCAACTCTTTGGGCACTGAAGCTTTCTTT. It codes for CASSQAWVGGNSLGTEAFF.

The V and J genes are TRBV4-2 and TRBJ2-1, with D possibly TRBD2 on 6 matching bases. Looked up from germline, CDR1 is LGHNA and CDR2 is YNFKEQ. The CDR3 length is 15 residues. Trimming removed 2 bases from V and 4 bases from J, with 12 bases in between. In nucleotides, the CDR3 is TGTGCCAGCAGCCAAAATCCCGGGGGTTACAATGAGCAGTTCTTC. It specifies CASSQNPGGYNEQFF.

The chain combines TRBV5-5 with TRBJ1-5; TRBD1 matches at 7 bases. V gave up 0 bases and J gave up 2 bases; unmatched junction bases: 5. CDR1 and CDR2 from the germline V gene are SGHKS and YYEKEE (reference sequence). The CDR3 is 16 residues long. CDR3 protein: CASSLEGGTGNQPQHF. CDR3 coding DNA: TGTGCCAGCAGCTTGGAAGGGGGGACAGGCAATCAGCCCCAGCATTTT.

V and J are TRBV28 and TRBJ2-7; 10 bases fit TRBD1. This CDR3 region has 14 residues. J lost 10 bases, V lost 5 bases, and 11 bases had no gene match. CDR1 is MDHEN and CDR2 is SYDVKM in the germline V gene. This CDR3 reads CASSPYTTGGEQYF. The DNA for the CDR3 is TGTGCCAGCAGTCCTTACACGACAGGGGGCGAACAGTACTTC.

For this clone: The sample holds other DNA sequences that translate to the same CDR3. This chain links TRBV18 with TRBJ1-1, with D tentatively TRBD1 (5 bases). The CDR3 covers 14 residues. Trimming left V 3 bases short and J 1 base short, with 9 bases between. The germline gives CDR1 KGHSH, CDR2 LQKENI. As DNA, the CDR3 is TGTGCCAGCTCACCCCGGCAGGGGAACACTGAAGCTTTCTTT. Its protein is CASSPRQGNTEAFF.

The rearrangement links TRBV18 to TRBJ1-4, with D possibly matching TRBD1 (6 bases). Germline V gene data show CDR1 as KGHSH and CDR2 as LQKENI. The ends were cut back, 3 bases at V and 5 bases at J, with 10 bases in the middle. This CDR3 region has 14 residues. For the CDR3, the DNA is TGTGCCAGCTCACCCACGGACAGAAATGAAAAACTGTTTTTT. Protein product: CASSPTDRNEKLFF.

The CDR3 DNA follows: TGTGCCAGCAGCCGCCAATCCGGGACAGGTTCCCACTTT. It is translated as CASSRQSGTGSHF. This sequence joins TRBV16 and TRBJ1-6; 8 bases align to TRBD1. Looked up from germline, CDR1 is KGHSY and CDR2 is FQNENV. V shed 4 bases, J shed 18 bases, and the junction held 11 bases outside the gene matches. This CDR3 has 13 amino acids.

J is TRBJ1-1 and V is TRBV5-1, with a tentative D call TRBD1 (6 bases). The germline V and J ends were trimmed by 3 bases and 4 bases, with 16 bases remaining between them. CDR3 length equals 15 residues. Germline values: CDR1 SGHRS, CDR2 YFSETQ. CDR3: CASSSGGGGATEAFF. The CDR3 nucleotides read TGCGCCAGCAGCTCCGGTGGCGGGGGGGCCACTGAAGCTTTCTTT.

This sequence joins TRBV27 and TRBJ1-6; D possibly corresponds to TRBD1 (5 bases). Germline lookup yields CDR1 MNHEY and CDR2 SMNVEV (reference sequence). This CDR3 region has 16 residues. Between the trimmed V and J ends, which lost 3 bases and 0 bases, there was a span of 9 bases. CDR3 sequence reads: CASSFQGYSYNSPLHF. The CDR3 DNA reads TGTGCCAGCAGTTTTCAGGGCTACTCCTATAATTCACCCCTCCACTTT.

The chain has TRBV23-1 and TRBJ2-7; 10 bases align to TRBD1. TRBV23-1 is an ORF, and what it does is uncertain. The CDR3 loop spans 16 amino acids. V lost 7 bases, J lost 3 bases, and 12 bases stayed unmatched. This chain's CDR3 is CASTDRGQDRIYEQYF. The DNA of the CDR3 is TGCGCCAGCACCGACAGGGGGCAGGATCGGATCTACGAGCAGTACTTC.

The chain is built from TRBV30 and TRBJ2-3, with a tentative D call TRBD2 (5 bases). CDR1 GTSNPN and CDR2 SVGIG come from the germline V gene (reference sequence). Trimming cost V 0 bases and J 4 bases, with 8 bases left between them. The CDR3 is 13 residues long. In nucleotides, the CDR3 is TGTGCCTGGAGTGTCGGGATCCCAGATACGCAGTATTTT. This translates into CAWSVGIPDTQYF.

The genes are TRBV7-9 and TRBJ1-2, with D perhaps TRBD1 (5 bases). Trimming took off 5 bases at V and 10 bases at J, with 17 bases between the two ends. In germline, CDR1 is SEHNR, CDR2 FQNEAQ (reference sequence). This CDR3 is 13 amino acids long. CDR3 in amino acids: CASSGGGTDYYTF. Here the CDR3 DNA reads TGTGCCAGCAGCGGTGGCGGGACCGATTACTACACCTTC.

The V call is TRBV29-1, the J call TRBJ2-1, with D hard to call. Germline loops: CDR1 SQVTM, CDR2 ANQGSEA. The CDR3 contains 13 residues. V lost 3 bases and J lost 5, with 11 bases in between. CDR3 DNA: TGCAGCGTTGATTCTCCCAGAAACAATGAGCAGTTCTTC. Translation: CSVDSPRNNEQFF.

The J gene is TRBJ1-2, the V gene TRBV19; 10 bases map to TRBD1. This CDR3 spans 16 amino acids. V lost 5 bases, J lost 5 bases, and 11 bases stayed unmatched. CDR1 LNHDA and CDR2 SQIVND come from the germline V gene (reference sequence). CDR3 in amino acids: CASSGPTGGSRYGYTF. DNA of the CDR3: TGTGCCAGTAGTGGCCCGACAGGGGGCAGTAGGTATGGCTACACCTTC. Together with reference TRBV19 and TRBJ1-2, the CDR3 gives the full variable domain: DGGITQSPKYLFRKEGQNVTLSCEQNLNHDAMYWYRQDPGQGLRLIYYSQIVNDFQKGDIAEGYSVSREKKESFPLTVTSAQKNPTAFYLCASSGPTGGSRYGYTFGSGTRLTVV.

This rearrangement joins TRBV29-1 to TRBJ2-4, with D maybe TRBD2 (5 bases). Trimming removed 7 bases from V and 0 bases from J, with 10 bases in between. Germline V lookup: CDR1 SQVTM, CDR2 ANQGSEA. The CDR3 is 13 residues long. The CDR3 region is CSAGDLAKNIQYF. The CDR3 coding sequence is TGCAGCGCCGGGGATCTAGCCAAAAACATTCAGTACTTC.

The rearrangement joins TRBV30 to TRBJ2-1; D unclear. V gave up 2 bases and J gave up 3 bases, with 11 bases separating them. Per germline, CDR1 GTSNPN and CDR2 SVGIG (reference sequence). This CDR3 is 14 amino acids long. The DNA of the CDR3 is TGTGCCTGGAGTCCTCGCGGAAACTACAATGAGCAGTTCTTC. Its translation: CAWSPRGNYNEQFF.

The chain uses TRBV7-3 and TRBJ2-3, with a tentative D call TRBD2 (6 bases). Looked up from germline, CDR1 is SGHTA and CDR2 is FQGTGA. The V end lost 3 bases, the J end lost 0 bases, and 10 bases lay between the germline ends. There are 15 residues in the CDR3. The CDR3 loop reads CASSFSGTSTDTQYF. For the CDR3, the DNA is TGTGCCAGCAGCTTCTCCGGGACTAGCACAGATACGCAGTATTTT. The full variable domain, rest sourced from reference TRBV7-3 and TRBJ2-3, is GAGVSQTPSNKVTEKGKYVELRCDPISGHTALYWYRQSLGQGPEFLIYFQGTGAADDSGLPNDRFFAVRPEGSVSTLKIQRTERGDSAVYLCASSFSGTSTDTQYFGPGTRLTVL.